The 25 T cell receptor beta chains given below trace back to one sample, sequenced in a study of OX40 agonist ivuxolimab in advanced cancers. The table came from immunoSEQ multiplex PCR; TCRdb's copy has only in-frame clones and leaves some out. The table includes approximately 28,000 clones, roughly 90% detected once. The sequenced sample was CD4+ or CD8+ T cells sorted from blood, obtained in a trial of the OX40 agonist ivuxolimab. The receptor set was obtained from an adult with an advanced solid tumor such as melanoma, head and neck, liver or kidney cancer.

The genes are TRBV27 and TRBJ1-1, with 8 nucleotides matching TRBD1. Per the germline V gene, CDR1 is MNHEY and CDR2 is SMNVEV (reference sequence). Trimming removed 3 bases from V and 2 bases from J; junction bases left unmatched: 2. This CDR3 spans 14 amino acids. Here the CDR3 DNA reads TGTGCCAGCAGTTTGCAGGGGGCCAACACTGAAGCTTTCTTT. Its protein product is CASSLQGANTEAFF.

This chain connects TRBV5-5 to TRBJ1-2; D is unclear. The V gene's germline CDR1 is SGHKS and CDR2 YYEKEE (reference sequence). The CDR3 is made up of 14 amino acids. The V end lost 0 bases, the J end lost 8 bases, and 14 bases lay between the germline ends. CDR3 region: CASSLAGTTAGYTF. CDR3 DNA: TGTGCCAGCAGCTTGGCTGGCACAACAGCCGGCTACACCTTC.

This rearrangement joins TRBV4-1 to TRBJ2-5, with D unclear. V shed 0 bases and J shed 9 bases, with 11 bases lying between them. Germline values: CDR1 MGHRA, CDR2 YSYEKL. This CDR3 has 13 amino acids. This chain's CDR3 is CASSQDLGWAQYF. The CDR3 nucleotides are TGCGCCAGCAGCCAAGACTTAGGTTGGGCCCAGTACTTC.

The chain combines TRBV6-5 with TRBJ2-7, with unresolved D. This CDR3 is built from 12 residues. Germline loops: CDR1 MNHEY, CDR2 SVGAGI. Trimming removed 5 bases from V and 0 bases from J, with 5 bases in between. The CDR3 bases are TGTGCCAGCAGTGCAGGCTCCTACGAGCAGTACTTC. Encoded protein: CASSAGSYEQYF.

V usage is TRBV19 and J usage is TRBJ2-7; D is undetermined. CDR1 is LNHDA, CDR2 SQIVND, per germline (reference sequence). The CDR3 spans 14 residues. The germline V and J ends were trimmed by 3 bases and 3 bases, with 12 bases remaining between them. The CDR3 DNA sequence: TGTGCCAGTAGTATGGCCGCTCAGGTCTACGAGCAGTACTTC. As protein: CASSMAAQVYEQYF.

Here the CDR3 DNA reads TGTGCCAGCAGTTTATTCGCCGGACAGGGAGATAGCAATCAGCCCCAGCATTTT. The encoded protein is CASSLFAGQGDSNQPQHF. This chain connects TRBV28 to TRBJ1-5; TRBD1 aligns across 8 bases. The CDR3 loop spans 18 amino acids. CDR1 and CDR2 from the germline V gene are MDHEN and SYDVKM. V was pared by 1 base and J by 0 bases, with 8 bases of the junction left unmatched.

The chain couples TRBV10-3 to TRBJ2-2; a weak D match, TRBD1 (5 bases). Germline V gene data show CDR1 as ENHRY and CDR2 as SYGVKD. Trimming shortened V by 10 bases and J by 3 bases, and 12 bases separated the two germline ends. This CDR3 has 13 amino acids. Here the CDR3 reads CATRASDTGELFF. The CDR3 DNA follows: TGTGCCACCAGGGCCTCAGACACCGGGGAGCTGTTTTTT.

V and J are TRBV5-6 and TRBJ2-3; 7 bases align to TRBD1. The CDR3 is made up of 13 amino acids. With 4 bases clipped from V and 5 bases from J, the junction kept 4 bases outside the gene matches. Germline-derived CDR1 and CDR2 are SGHDT and YYEEEE. CDR3 coding DNA: TGTGCCAGCAGCCCCGACAGGGTAGATACGCAGTATTTT. It specifies CASSPDRVDTQYF.

This clone was counted once. V usage is TRBV6-5 and J usage is TRBJ2-7; tentatively, D is TRBD2 (5 bases). In germline, CDR1 is MNHEY, CDR2 SVGAGI. Trimming cost V 2 bases and J 3 bases, with 8 bases left between them. The CDR3 length is 13 residues. For the CDR3, the DNA is TGTGCCAGCAGTTACGACGGGGACTACGAGCAGTACTTC. Translation gives CASSYDGDYEQYF.

This clone was seen just once. The chain combines TRBV6-1 with TRBJ1-1, with D unclear. CDR3 length: 13 residues. Germline-derived CDR1 and CDR2 are MNHNS and SASEGT. The V and J ends lost 7 bases and 3 bases respectively, with 12 bases between them. The CDR3 region is CASTSPMHTEAFF. The CDR3 DNA reads as TGTGCCAGCACCAGCCCGATGCACACTGAAGCTTTCTTT.

V and J are TRBV27 and TRBJ2-1; 13 bases are shared with TRBD2. CDR3 length: 13 residues. V gave up 10 bases and J gave up 9 bases; unmatched junction bases: 6. The germline gives CDR1 MNHEY, CDR2 SMNVEV (reference sequence). CDR3 sequence: CATLGLAGAEQFF. The CDR3 bases are TGTGCCACCCTAGGACTAGCGGGAGCTGAGCAGTTCTTC.

A single count supports this clone. The V call is TRBV6-4, the J call TRBJ1-1, with TRBD1 as a possible D gene (6 bases). The CDR3 has 15 amino acids. V lost 4 bases and J 4 bases, leaving 16 bases between the germline ends. Germline values: CDR1 MRHNA, CDR2 SNTAGT. CDR3 DNA: TGTGCCAGCAGTGCGACTGGGGGGGCGAGCACTGAAGCTTTCTTT. This encodes CASSATGGASTEAFF.

With respect to this clone: Compared with germline, one end of the junction differs, possibly owing to a read error. The V gene is TRBV28, the J gene TRBJ1-5; D is uncertain. The CDR3 runs 12 residues. Germline CDR1 is MDHEN and CDR2 is SYDVKM. The CDR3 here is CASSSDSLRLKF. CDR3 nucleotide sequence: TGTGCCAGCAGCTCGGACTCGCTCCGTTTGAAGTTT. The full variable domain, rest sourced from reference TRBV28 and TRBJ1-5, is DVKVTQSSRYLVKRTGEKVFLECVQDMDHENMFWYRQDPGLGLRLIYFSYDVKMKEKGDIPEGYSVSREKKERFSLILESASTNQTSMYLCASSSDSLRLKFGDGTRLSIL.

The chain links TRBV30 to TRBJ2-2, with D possibly being TRBD1 (5 bases). Germline V gene lookup returns CDR1 GTSNPN and CDR2 SVGIG (reference sequence). Trimming removed 2 bases at V and 4 bases at J, with 11 bases between. The CDR3 sequence is 14 residues long. The CDR3: CAWSLGLGTGELFF. The CDR3 DNA follows: TGTGCCTGGAGTTTGGGGCTTGGCACCGGGGAGCTGTTTTTT.

The J gene is TRBJ1-6, the V gene TRBV6-4; 7 bases are a match to TRBD1. Germline trimming cut 2 bases from V and 7 bases from J; bases unmatched to any gene: 2. Germline assignment: CDR1 MRHNA and CDR2 SNTAGT. The CDR3 contains 14 residues. Here the CDR3 reads CASSDGTENSPLHF. The CDR3 bases are TGTGCCAGCAGTGACGGGACAGAAAATTCACCCCTCCACTTT.

The chain uses TRBV9 and TRBJ2-1; 8 nucleotides line up with TRBD2. Germline V CDR1 and CDR2: SGDLS, YYNGEE. The CDR3 totals 14 residues. Trimming took 4 bases from V and 7 from J; bases not matched to a gene: 7. CDR3 coding DNA: TGTGCCAGCAGCACGAGCGGGAGAGGAAATGAGCAGTTCTTC. It codes for CASSTSGRGNEQFF.

The rearrangement links TRBV7-6 to TRBJ2-2, with D unresolved. CDR1 is SGHVS, CDR2 FNYEAQ, per germline. V lost 5 bases to trimming and J lost 3 bases, with 4 bases between them. CDR3 length: 12 amino acids. In DNA form, the CDR3 reads TGTGCCAGCAGCCCTTACACCGGGGAGCTGTTTTTT. It codes for CASSPYTGELFF.

Points on this clone: Other DNA sequences in this sample translate to the same CDR3. The chain joins TRBV29-1 to TRBJ1-2; no clear D gene. The CDR3 contains 11 residues. V lost 5 bases to trimming and J lost 6 bases, with 10 bases between them. Germline V gene data show CDR1 as SQVTM and CDR2 as ANQGSEA. As DNA, the CDR3 is TGCAGCGTTCCGGGTTTTGATGGCTACACCTTC. Amino acid sequence: CSVPGFDGYTF.

The chain couples TRBV27 to TRBJ1-1, with D perhaps matching TRBD1 (5 bases). Trimming cost V 6 bases and J 2 bases, with 13 bases left between them. CDR3 size: 14 residues. Germline CDR1 and CDR2: MNHEY and SMNVEV (reference sequence). CDR3 coding DNA: TGTGCCAGCAGCCAGAGGGGCCGAAACACTGAAGCTTTCTTT. It is translated as CASSQRGRNTEAFF.

This clone was counted a single time. The chain couples TRBV30 to TRBJ2-3; a weak D match, TRBD1 (7 bases). CDR1 is GTSNPN, CDR2 SVGIG, per germline (reference sequence). The CDR3 extends over 15 amino acids. V lost 2 bases and J 4 bases, leaving 16 bases between the germline ends. The DNA of the CDR3 is TGTGCCTGGAGTCCCAGGGGGAGGTTCGCAGATACGCAGTATTTT. The encoded protein is CAWSPRGRFADTQYF.

This chain uses TRBV11-2 with TRBJ1-1; D unresolved. Deletions cut 3 bases from V and 4 bases from J, with 9 bases between. This CDR3 spans 13 amino acids. Germline V gene lookup returns CDR1 SGHAT and CDR2 FQNNGV. This chain's CDR3 is CASSFPGFTEAFF. The CDR3 coding sequence is TGTGCCAGCAGCTTCCCGGGATTCACTGAAGCTTTCTTT.

The rearrangement joins TRBV5-1 to TRBJ2-7, with TRBD2 identical over 9 bases. Germline CDR1 reads SGHRS; CDR2 reads YFSETQ. Trimming at V came to 3 bases and at J to 3 bases, leaving 4 bases not matched to a gene. The CDR3 is 14 amino acids. The CDR3 is CASSSSGGYYEQYF. The CDR3 nucleotides are TGCGCCAGCAGCTCCAGCGGGGGGTACTACGAGCAGTACTTC.

The CDR3 DNA sequence: TGTGCCATCATCGCCGGGACTAGCGGGAACGAGCAGTACTTC. Translation: CAIIAGTSGNEQYF. The chain employs TRBV2 and TRBJ2-7, with 13 nucleotides matching TRBD2. V was clipped by 10 bases and J by 5 bases; unmatched bases: 8. The CDR3 length is 14 residues. CDR1 is SNHLY, CDR2 FYNNEI, per germline.

The chain employs TRBV5-6 and TRBJ1-2; 8 bases line up with TRBD1. The germline V gene has CDR1 SGHDT and CDR2 YYEEEE. The CDR3 has 12 residues. CDR3 nucleotides: TGTGGTCCCGAAACAGGGGGCTATGGCTACACCTTC. Translated: CGPETGGYGYTF.

V gene TRBV27 combines with J gene TRBJ1-2; weak D call: TRBD1 (5 bases). Germline V gives CDR1 MNHEY, CDR2 SMNVEV (reference sequence). V lost 6 bases and J 5 bases, leaving 19 bases between the germline ends. The CDR3 runs 15 residues. The chain's CDR3 is CASRLGGARAYGYTF. The CDR3 DNA reads TGTGCCAGCAGGCTGGGGGGAGCCAGGGCTTATGGCTACACCTTC.